These 2 T cell receptor beta chains were all obtained from the same sample, sequenced in a study of T-cell reconstitution after alpha-beta-depleted transplantation in children. Unique molecular identifiers were incorporated into the prepared TCRbeta library. TCRdb re-analysed the PCR reads in MiXCR, keeping a single row per CDR3 protein. The sample holds about 980,000 distinct CDR3 sequences, around 30% seen once. The sequencing used PBMCs, mostly from graft donor cells, collected 360 days after TCRalphabeta/CD19-depleted stem cell transplant. These TCRs come from a boy younger than two who had a stem cell transplant for SCID, so the T cells may come from the graft donor.

In its sample, this clonotype was seen a few times. The chain couples TRBV12-3 or TRBV12-4 to TRBJ2-1, with D perhaps matching TRBD1 or TRBD2 (5 bases each). The CDR3 is 12 amino acids. Trimming took 10 bases from V and 6 from J, leaving 13 bases between them. CDR3 residues: CATRGEANEQFF. CDR3 nucleotides: TGTGCCACCCGAGGGGAAGCCAATGAGCAGTTCTTC.

This chain uses TRBV28 with TRBJ2-7, with 8 bases that match TRBD1. CDR1 MDHEN and CDR2 SYDVKM come from the germline V gene. The CDR3 runs 13 residues. Germline trimming cut 6 bases from V and 8 bases from J; bases unmatched to any gene: 9. This CDR3 is CASRENRGAQQYF. CDR3 DNA: TGTGCCAGCAGGGAAAACAGGGGGGCACAGCAGTACTTC.